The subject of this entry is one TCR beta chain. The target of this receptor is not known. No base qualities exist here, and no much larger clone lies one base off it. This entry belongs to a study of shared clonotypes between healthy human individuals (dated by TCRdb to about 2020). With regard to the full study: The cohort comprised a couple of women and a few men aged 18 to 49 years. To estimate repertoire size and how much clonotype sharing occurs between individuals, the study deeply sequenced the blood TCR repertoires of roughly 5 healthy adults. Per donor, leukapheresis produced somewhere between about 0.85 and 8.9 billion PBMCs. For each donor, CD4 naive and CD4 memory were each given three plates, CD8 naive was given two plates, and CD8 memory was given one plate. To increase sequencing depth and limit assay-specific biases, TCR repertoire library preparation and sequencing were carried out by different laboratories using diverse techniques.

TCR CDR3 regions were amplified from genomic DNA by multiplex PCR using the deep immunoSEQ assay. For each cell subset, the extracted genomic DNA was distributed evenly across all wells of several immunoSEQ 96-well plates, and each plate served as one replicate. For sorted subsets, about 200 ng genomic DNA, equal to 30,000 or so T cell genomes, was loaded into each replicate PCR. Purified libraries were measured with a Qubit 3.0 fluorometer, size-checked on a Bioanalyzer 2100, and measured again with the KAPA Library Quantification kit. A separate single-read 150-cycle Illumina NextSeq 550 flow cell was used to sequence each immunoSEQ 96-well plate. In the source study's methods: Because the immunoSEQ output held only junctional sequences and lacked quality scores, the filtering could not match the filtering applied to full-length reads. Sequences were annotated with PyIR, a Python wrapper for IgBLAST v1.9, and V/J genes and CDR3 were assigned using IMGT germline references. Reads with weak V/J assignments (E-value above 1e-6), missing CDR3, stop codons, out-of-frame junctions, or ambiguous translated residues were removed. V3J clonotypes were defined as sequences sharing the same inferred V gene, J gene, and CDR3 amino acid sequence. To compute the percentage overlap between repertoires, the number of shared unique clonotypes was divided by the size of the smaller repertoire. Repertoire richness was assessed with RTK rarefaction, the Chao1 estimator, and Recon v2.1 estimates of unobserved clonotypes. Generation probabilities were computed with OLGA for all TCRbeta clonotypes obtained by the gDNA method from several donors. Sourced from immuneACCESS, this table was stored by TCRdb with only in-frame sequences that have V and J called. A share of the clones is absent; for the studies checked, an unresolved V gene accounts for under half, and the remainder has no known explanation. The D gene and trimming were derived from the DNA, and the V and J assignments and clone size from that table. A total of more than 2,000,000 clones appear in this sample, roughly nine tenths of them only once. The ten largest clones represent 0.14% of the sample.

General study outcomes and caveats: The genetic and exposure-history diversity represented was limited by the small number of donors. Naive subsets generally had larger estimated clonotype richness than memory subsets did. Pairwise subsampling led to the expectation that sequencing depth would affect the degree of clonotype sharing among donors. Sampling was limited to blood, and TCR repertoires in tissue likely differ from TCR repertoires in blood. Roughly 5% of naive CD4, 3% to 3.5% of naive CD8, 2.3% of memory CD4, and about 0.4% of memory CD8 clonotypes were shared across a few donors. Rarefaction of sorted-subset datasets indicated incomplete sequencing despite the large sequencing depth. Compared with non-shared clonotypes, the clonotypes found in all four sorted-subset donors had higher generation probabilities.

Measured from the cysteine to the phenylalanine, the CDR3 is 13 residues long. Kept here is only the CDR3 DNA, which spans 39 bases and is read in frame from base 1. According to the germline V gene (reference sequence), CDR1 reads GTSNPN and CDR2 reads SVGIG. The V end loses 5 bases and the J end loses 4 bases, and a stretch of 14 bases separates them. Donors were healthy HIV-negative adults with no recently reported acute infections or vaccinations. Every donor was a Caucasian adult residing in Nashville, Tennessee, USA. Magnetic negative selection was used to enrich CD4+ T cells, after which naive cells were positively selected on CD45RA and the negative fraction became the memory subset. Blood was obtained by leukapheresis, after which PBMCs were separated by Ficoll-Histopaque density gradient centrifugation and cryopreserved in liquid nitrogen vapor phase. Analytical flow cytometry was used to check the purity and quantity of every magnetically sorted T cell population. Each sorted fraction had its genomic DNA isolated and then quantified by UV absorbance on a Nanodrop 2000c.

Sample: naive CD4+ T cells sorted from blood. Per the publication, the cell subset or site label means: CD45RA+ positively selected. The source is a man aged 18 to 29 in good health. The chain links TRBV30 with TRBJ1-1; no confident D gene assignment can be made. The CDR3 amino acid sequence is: CAWVTGIGTEAFF. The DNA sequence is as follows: TGTGCCTGGGTGACTGGGATCGGCACTGAAGCTTTCTTT.